What follows are 13 T cell receptor beta chains derived from one specimen sequenced in a study of shared clonotypes between healthy human individuals. Only in-frame clones appear in the TCRdb table, and some are missing; sequencing was by immunoSEQ multiplex PCR. This table has millions of clones, just over 90% appearing once. Material: naive CD4+ T cells sorted from blood. As for subset: CD45RA+ positively selected. These receptors all stem from a young man in good health.

The J gene is TRBJ1-2, the V gene TRBV28, with TRBD1 as a possible D gene (5 bases). This CDR3 has 13 residues. The germline CDR1 and CDR2 sequences are MDHEN and SYDVKM. The V end was cut by 4 bases, the J end by 5 bases, with 11 bases between. DNA of the CDR3: TGTGCCAGCAGTTCCCAGGGTGGGTATGGCTACACCTTC. It is translated as CASSSQGGYGYTF.

In DNA, the CDR3 is TGCGCCAGCAGCTTCTCTCAAGGGCAGGGGCGATTGAACACTGAAGCTTTCTTT. Amino acids: CASSFSQGQGRLNTEAFF. The V and J genes are TRBV5-1 and TRBJ1-1, with D maybe TRBD1 (6 bases). Trimming removed 2 bases from V and 0 bases from J, with 20 bases in between. Germline loops: CDR1 SGHRS, CDR2 YFSETQ. The CDR3 has 18 amino acids.

V usage is TRBV7-9 and J usage is TRBJ1-4; the D gene is possibly TRBD1 (5 bases). From germline, CDR1 is SEHNR and CDR2 FQNEAQ (reference sequence). Deletions cut 2 bases from V and 8 bases from J, with 21 bases between. The CDR3 has 17 residues. The CDR3 nucleotides read TGTGCCAGCAGCTTACGTACGGCAGGGTCAGGTAAAGAAAAACTGTTTTTT. Its translation is CASSLRTAGSGKEKLFF.

V gene TRBV7-2 combines with J gene TRBJ1-2; D might be TRBD1 (5 bases). CDR3 length: 14 amino acids. Germline V gene data show CDR1 as SGHTA and CDR2 as FQGNSA. V dropped 3 bases and J dropped 5 bases, with 13 bases sitting between them. The CDR3 bases are TGTGCCAGCAGCTTGGACCTGGGACCGTATGGCTACACCTTC. Its protein is CASSLDLGPYGYTF.

The chain carries TRBV5-8 and TRBJ2-7, with 7 nucleotides matching TRBD1. V gave up 6 bases and J gave up 2 bases; unmatched junction bases: 11. Germline values: CDR1 SGHTS, CDR2 YDEGEE. The CDR3 has 15 residues. CDR3 nucleotide sequence: TGTGCCAGCAACACCTACACAGGGGACACCTACGAGCAGTACTTC. Translating gives CASNTYTGDTYEQYF.

This chain uses TRBV18 with TRBJ2-1; weak D call: TRBD1 (5 bases). V shed 6 bases and J shed 8 bases, with 11 bases lying between them. Germline V lookup: CDR1 KGHSH, CDR2 LQKENI. This CDR3 is 12 amino acids long. CDR3 nucleotide sequence: TGTGCCAGCTCGGCGACAGTGGATGAGCAGTTCTTC. Translated, it gives CASSATVDEQFF.

The chain joins TRBV7-2 to TRBJ2-1; D is unclear. CDR3 size: 14 residues. With 1 base removed from V and 5 bases from J, the gap between germline ends came to 9 bases. CDR1 is SGHTA, CDR2 FQGNSA, per germline. The CDR3 sequence is CASSLGWLNNEQFF. CDR3 DNA sequence: TGTGCCAGCAGCTTAGGCTGGTTAAACAATGAGCAGTTCTTC. Full variable domain (outside the CDR3, taken from reference TRBV7-2 and TRBJ2-1): GAGVSQSPSNKVTEKGKDVELRCDPISGHTALYWYRQSLGQGLEFLIYFQGNSAPDKSGLPSDRFSAERTGGSVSTLTIQRTQQEDSAVYLCASSLGWLNNEQFFGPGTRLTVL.

The chain joins TRBV6-5 to TRBJ2-7; D is ambiguous. The CDR3 length is 13 residues. Deletions cut 2 bases from V and 1 base from J, with 6 bases between. The germline V gene has CDR1 MNHEY and CDR2 SVGAGI. The CDR3 sequence: CASSYVGSYEQYF. For the CDR3, the DNA is TGTGCCAGCAGTTACGTGGGGTCCTACGAGCAGTACTTC.

V and J are TRBV6-6 and TRBJ1-3; TRBD1 matches at 10 bases. In germline, CDR1 is MNHNY, CDR2 SVGAGI (reference sequence). V lost 2 bases to trimming and J lost 1 base; unmatched junction nucleotides: 2. The CDR3 loop spans 16 amino acids. The CDR3 nucleotides are TGTGCCAGCAGTTACACGGGACAGGGGTCTGGAAACACCATATATTTT. This encodes CASSYTGQGSGNTIYF.

The V and J genes are TRBV2 and TRBJ1-1, with a tentative D call TRBD1 (5 bases). Germline CDR1 and CDR2: SNHLY and FYNNEI. This CDR3 is built from 16 residues. Trimming pared 0 bases from V and 3 bases from J, leaving 14 bases between. CDR3 DNA sequence: TGTGCCAGCAGTGAAGCGCTGGGGTCAGGGTACACTGAAGCTTTCTTT. Translation: CASSEALGSGYTEAFF.

The V call is TRBV28, the J call TRBJ1-2; 8 nucleotides agree with TRBD1. The CDR3 sequence is 15 residues long. The V gene's germline CDR1 is MDHEN and CDR2 SYDVKM. The ends lost 6 bases at V and 1 base at J; junction bases unmatched: 7. The CDR3 loop is CASRADRADNYGYTF. The CDR3 DNA reads as TGTGCCAGCAGGGCGGACAGGGCAGATAACTATGGCTACACCTTC.

The chain is built from TRBV10-2 and TRBJ2-7; D is ambiguous. Germline lookup yields CDR1 WSHSY and CDR2 SAAADI. The CDR3 is 13 residues long. The ends were cut back, 3 bases at V and 0 bases at J, with 6 bases in the middle. The CDR3 sequence is CASSESSSYEQYF. The CDR3 bases are TGCGCCAGCAGTGAATCCAGCTCCTACGAGCAGTACTTC.

J is TRBJ2-7 and V is TRBV7-9, with 8 bases aligning to TRBD1. Germline CDR1 is SEHNR and CDR2 is FQNEAQ (reference sequence). V lost 5 bases, J lost 3 bases, and 9 bases stayed unmatched. The CDR3 consists of 15 residues. The CDR3 is CASSARQGRYYEQYF. The CDR3 nucleotides are TGTGCCAGCAGCGCACGACAGGGGCGATACTACGAGCAGTACTTC.